These 28 T cell receptor beta chains were all obtained from the same sample, sequenced in a study of OX40 agonist ivuxolimab in advanced cancers. Profiled with immunoSEQ multiplex PCR; TCRdb holds only in-frame clones, not every one. The sample carries about 70,000 clones, approximately 90% recorded once. This specimen was CD4+ or CD8+ T cells sorted from blood, taken in a trial of the OX40 agonist ivuxolimab. These receptors all come from an adult with an advanced solid tumor such as melanoma, head and neck, liver or kidney cancer.

The rearrangement uses TRBV6-5 and TRBJ2-7; no reliable D call. The length of the CDR3 is 11 residues. The germline V gene encodes CDR1 MNHEY and CDR2 SVGAGI. The V and J ends lost 8 bases and 4 bases respectively, with 9 bases between them. DNA for the CDR3: TGTGCCAGCTCTAAAGGGTACGAGCAGTACTTC. Translating gives CASSKGYEQYF.

The rearrangement uses TRBV2 and TRBJ2-5; 11 bases agree with TRBD2. The CDR3 length is 18 residues. Germline CDR1 reads SNHLY; CDR2 reads FYNNEI. With 9 bases clipped from V and 5 bases from J, the junction kept 20 bases outside the gene matches. CDR3 in DNA: TGTGCCAGTATCATGGGAACTAGCGGGGGTCCCATGGTCGAGACCCAGTACTTC. Its protein is CASIMGTSGGPMVETQYF.

The genes are TRBV9 and TRBJ2-4; the D call may be TRBD1 or TRBD2 (5 bases each). The V end lost 5 bases, the J end lost 6 bases, and 27 bases lay between the germline ends. This CDR3 comprises 18 residues. The germline V gene has CDR1 SGDLS and CDR2 YYNGEE. The DNA for the CDR3 is TGTGCCAGCAGTTTCTCAGGGAGTGCCTGGGGACCCGGAAACATTCAGTACTTC. Translation: CASSFSGSAWGPGNIQYF.

The DNA of the CDR3 is TGTGCCAGCACCCCGGGTAGCGGTCAAGAGACCCAGTACTTC. Translating gives CASTPGSGQETQYF. This rearrangement joins TRBV2 to TRBJ2-5, with D perhaps TRBD2 (6 bases). This CDR3 region has 14 residues. The V end was cut by 7 bases, the J end by 2 bases, with 14 bases between. Germline CDR1 is SNHLY and CDR2 is FYNNEI.

The chain is built from TRBV7-9 and TRBJ2-7, with D possibly being TRBD1 or TRBD2 (6 bases each). CDR3 length equals 16 residues. Germline values: CDR1 SEHNR, CDR2 FQNEAQ (reference sequence). Trimming pared 2 bases from V and 2 bases from J, leaving 16 bases between. Written as DNA, the CDR3 is TGTGCCAGCAGCTTATATAGTCCCGGGGGCGCCTACGAGCAGTACTTC. This translates into CASSLYSPGGAYEQYF.

The chain uses TRBV6-5 and TRBJ2-1; maybe TRBD2 (7 bases). The germline gives CDR1 MNHEY, CDR2 SVGAGI. Deletions cut 0 bases from V and 6 bases from J, with 12 bases between. This CDR3 region has 15 residues. The CDR3 DNA follows: TGTGCCAGCAGTTACTCCCTGGGGGGGGCCAATGAGCAGTTCTTC. It specifies CASSYSLGGANEQFF.

V is TRBV6-5 and J is TRBJ2-7; 8 bases line up with TRBD1. Germline CDR1 MNHEY, CDR2 SVGAGI. V shed 0 bases and J 3 bases; nucleotides not matched to a gene: 4. The CDR3 contains 15 residues. CDR3 residues: CASSYSPTGDYEQYF. The CDR3 bases are TGTGCCAGCAGTTACTCCCCGACAGGGGACTACGAGCAGTACTTC.

The V gene is TRBV6-5, the J gene TRBJ2-5, with D unclear. CDR3 length: 16 residues. Trimming left V 0 bases short and J 4 bases short, with 15 bases between. Germline assignment: CDR1 MNHEY and CDR2 SVGAGI. The CDR3 loop is CASSYSPSNPSETQYF. The CDR3, as DNA: TGTGCCAGCAGTTACTCGCCTTCCAATCCCTCAGAGACCCAGTACTTC.

This sequence joins TRBV7-8 and TRBJ2-5, with D perhaps TRBD2 (5 bases). This CDR3 is built from 14 residues. The V and J ends lost 5 bases and 0 bases respectively, with 10 bases between them. The germline gives CDR1 SGHVS, CDR2 FQNEAQ. The CDR3 DNA is TGTGCCAGCAGCCAGACGGGGTACCAAGAGACCCAGTACTTC. Encoded protein: CASSQTGYQETQYF.

This clone was seen a handful of times. The V and J genes are TRBV19 and TRBJ2-1, with D hard to call. This CDR3 is 13 amino acids long. Germline loops: CDR1 LNHDA, CDR2 SQIVND (reference sequence). The V end was cut by 3 bases, the J end by 5 bases, with 8 bases between. The CDR3 region is CASSIIRHNEQFF. The CDR3 DNA follows: TGTGCCAGTAGTATTATCAGGCACAATGAGCAGTTCTTC.

The chain joins TRBV29-1 to TRBJ2-1; 9 bases match TRBD1. CDR1 and CDR2 (germline): SQVTM, ANQGSEA. The CDR3 contains 11 residues. Trimming took 5 bases from V and 14 from J; bases not matched to a gene: 7. CDR3 amino acids: CSVIRQGVKFF. The CDR3 DNA reads as TGCAGCGTTATTAGACAGGGGGTAAAGTTCTTC.

This chain uses TRBV7-9 with TRBJ2-5; D may be TRBD2 (5 bases). The germline V gene has CDR1 SEHNR and CDR2 FQNEAQ (reference sequence). This CDR3 has 13 residues. V lost 6 bases and J lost 0, with 8 bases in between. In DNA, the CDR3 is TGTGCCAGCAGTGGCGGGTACCAAGAGACCCAGTACTTC. Translated: CASSGGYQETQYF. The full variable domain, rest sourced from reference TRBV7-9 and TRBJ2-5, is DTGVSQNPRHKITKRGQNVTFRCDPISEHNRLYWYRQTLGQGPEFLTYFQNEAQLEKSRLLSDRFSAERPKGSFSTLEIQRTEQGDSAMYLCASSGGYQETQYFGPGTRLLVL.

The chain couples TRBV11-2 to TRBJ1-1, with unresolved D. The CDR3 runs 17 residues. CDR1 and CDR2 from the germline V gene are SGHAT and FQNNGV. V lost 5 bases, J lost 1 base, and 20 bases lay in between. The CDR3 spells CASSPDTRVEGNTEAFF. CDR3 DNA: TGTGCCAGCAGCCCAGACACACGGGTCGAGGGGAACACTGAAGCTTTCTTT.

The V call is TRBV2, the J call TRBJ2-7; 10 bases agree with TRBD1. The CDR3 runs to 14 residues. V lost 3 bases to trimming and J lost 3 bases; unmatched junction nucleotides: 2. Germline V gene lookup returns CDR1 SNHLY and CDR2 FYNNEI. The CDR3 sequence is CASSDWTGGYEQYF. The CDR3, as DNA: TGTGCCAGCAGTGATTGGACAGGGGGCTACGAGCAGTACTTC.

CDR3 sequence: CASSLWGDEQYF. In nucleotides, the CDR3 is TGTGCCAGCAGTTTATGGGGAGACGAGCAGTACTTC. The rearrangement joins TRBV27 to TRBJ2-7, with D perhaps TRBD2 (5 bases). V lost 1 base to trimming and J lost 5 bases, with 6 bases between them. The CDR3 totals 12 residues. Germline lookup yields CDR1 MNHEY and CDR2 SMNVEV (reference sequence).

The chain links TRBV6-5 to TRBJ1-2, with D perhaps matching TRBD1 (5 bases). CDR1 is MNHEY, CDR2 SVGAGI, per germline. Trimming stripped 0 bases from V and 2 bases from J, with 10 bases between. CDR3 length: 15 amino acids. CDR3 loop: CASSYSRDRNYGYTF. CDR3 coding DNA: TGTGCCAGCAGTTACTCGCGGGACCGGAACTATGGCTACACCTTC.

V gene TRBV9 combines with J gene TRBJ1-1; D ambiguous. The V gene's germline CDR1 is SGDLS and CDR2 YYNGEE. The CDR3 has 14 amino acids. Deletions cut 3 bases from V and 1 base from J, with 10 bases between. CDR3 nucleotides: TGTGCCAGCAGCGGGGCGGGATGGAACACTGAAGCTTTCTTT. It is translated as CASSGAGWNTEAFF.

A single count supports this clone. The chain couples TRBV7-9 to TRBJ2-1; 9 bases match TRBD1. CDR1 is SEHNR, CDR2 FQNEAQ, per germline (reference sequence). The CDR3 contains 15 residues. V lost 4 bases and J lost 0; bases outside the gene matches: 1. The CDR3 reads CASSSTGGSYNEQFF. CDR3 nucleotide sequence: TGTGCCAGCAGCTCGACAGGGGGCTCCTACAATGAGCAGTTCTTC.

V and J are TRBV7-6 and TRBJ1-2; 8 nucleotides match TRBD1. Trimming at V came to 1 base and at J to 5 bases, leaving 0 bases not matched to a gene. Germline-derived CDR1 and CDR2 are SGHVS and FNYEAQ. The length of the CDR3 is 13 residues. The CDR3 region has the DNA TGTGCCAGCAGCTTAGGGACAGGGTATGGCTACACCTTC. Amino acid sequence: CASSLGTGYGYTF.

The chain carries TRBV5-5 and TRBJ2-1; 8 bases are a match to TRBD2. Germline assignment: CDR1 SGHKS and CDR2 YYEKEE (reference sequence). The CDR3 runs 15 residues. With 4 bases clipped from V and 8 bases from J, the junction kept 11 bases outside the gene matches. In nucleotides, the CDR3 is TGTGCCAGCAGCCGGAAAGCGGGGGCAGAGGATGAGCAGTTCTTC. Translation gives CASSRKAGAEDEQFF.

Notes on this clone: The junction departs from the called germline gene at one end, perhaps through a read error. The rearrangement joins TRBV7-6 to TRBJ2-7; 9 bases are a match to TRBD2. The length of the CDR3 is 13 residues. In germline, CDR1 is SGHVS, CDR2 FNYEAQ. The CDR3 loop reads CATSGGLSYEQYF. DNA for the CDR3: TGTGCCACCAGCGGGGGGTTAAGCTACGAGCAGTACTTC.

Judged by abundance, this clone is medium-sized. V gene TRBV4-3 combines with J gene TRBJ1-1; no definite D call. Trimming left V 4 bases short and J 1 base short, with 10 bases between. The CDR3 is 14 residues long. Germline CDR1 and CDR2: LGHNA and YSLEER. The DNA for the CDR3 is TGCGCCAGCAGCCGGAACCGGGGGAACACTGAAGCTTTCTTT. It encodes CASSRNRGNTEAFF.

V gene TRBV27 combines with J gene TRBJ1-1, with a tentative D call TRBD1 (6 bases). Trimming cost V 0 bases and J 5 bases, with 10 bases left between them. The CDR3 length is 14 residues. Germline values: CDR1 MNHEY, CDR2 SMNVEV (reference sequence). The CDR3 loop is CASSLSGGRTEAFF. CDR3 nucleotides: TGTGCCAGCAGTTTATCGGGGGGCCGAACTGAAGCTTTCTTT.

This chain uses TRBV5-1 with TRBJ2-5, with TRBD1 as a possible D gene (5 bases). The J call is in doubt because the DNA end fits TRBJ2-7 better. The CDR3 is made up of 13 amino acids. CDR1 and CDR2 from the germline V gene are SGHRS and YFSETQ. The CDR3 DNA reads TGCGCCAGCAGCTTCGCAGGGCGCCACGAGCAGTACTTC. Amino acid sequence: CASSFAGRHEQYF.

The J gene is TRBJ1-2, the V gene TRBV10-2; D not resolved. Trimming pared 0 bases from V and 6 bases from J, leaving 14 bases between. CDR1 is WSHSY and CDR2 is SAAADI in the germline V gene. The CDR3 is 15 amino acids. The CDR3 DNA reads as TGCGCCAGCAGTGAGTCGACCTCGCAGGTGGATGGCTACACCTTC. Its translation: CASSESTSQVDGYTF.

The chain joins TRBV15 to TRBJ1-1; 7 bases match TRBD1. V shed 1 base and J 1 base; nucleotides not matched to a gene: 3. Germline CDR1 and CDR2: LNHNV and YYDKDF (reference sequence). This CDR3 is built from 15 residues. The CDR3 coding sequence is TGTGCCACCAGCAGAGCAGGGGGTCCGAACACTGAAGCTTTCTTT. It yields the protein CATSRAGGPNTEAFF.

The rearrangement links TRBV7-8 to TRBJ2-7; 8 bases map to TRBD1. V was pared by 3 bases and J by 2 bases, with 9 bases of the junction left unmatched. The CDR3 has 16 residues. Germline loops: CDR1 SGHVS, CDR2 FQNEAQ. The CDR3 is CASSFGTGTGTYEQYF. Written as DNA, the CDR3 is TGTGCCAGCAGCTTTGGTACCGGGACAGGAACCTACGAGCAGTACTTC.

This chain connects TRBV19 to TRBJ2-7, with TRBD2 identical over 8 bases. Germline V gives CDR1 LNHDA, CDR2 SQIVND (reference sequence). The length of the CDR3 is 14 residues. V was pared by 5 bases and J by 3 bases, with 6 bases of the junction left unmatched. The CDR3 nucleotides are TGTGCCAGTAGTTCCGGACTAGCCTACTACGAGCAGTACTTC. It translates to CASSSGLAYYEQYF.